This TCR beta chain was identified in a study of siplizumab effects on memory and regulatory T cells. Study-wide findings and caveats: A naive or memory phenotype could not be assigned to roughly 80-95% of the proliferating CD4+ or CD8+ clones. Fewer alloreactive sequences mapped to unstimulated CD4+ memory cells under siplizumab. It seemed that naive T cells were more diverse than memory cells and were major contributors to the alloresponse.

CDR3 size: 12 residues. CDR1 is SGDLS and CDR2 is YYNGEE in the germline V gene. Trimming shortened V by 2 bases and J by 6 bases, and 5 bases separated the two germline ends. Each sample had around 99,000 TCR templates assayed. TCRdb's copy holds only in-frame clones and misses some; the assay was immunoSEQ multiplex PCR. The top ten clones hold around 0.73% of a sample with approximately 100,000 clones, 90% to 95% of them seen once. A remark on this clone: What it binds is not known.

Source material: Tregs sorted from blood. The chain carries TRBV9 and TRBJ2-2, with D uncertain. The clonotype was recovered from a human donor in good health. CDR3 in amino acids: CASSVLPGELFF. The CDR3 nucleotides are TGTGCCAGCAGCGTTCTACCCGGGGAGCTGTTTTTT.